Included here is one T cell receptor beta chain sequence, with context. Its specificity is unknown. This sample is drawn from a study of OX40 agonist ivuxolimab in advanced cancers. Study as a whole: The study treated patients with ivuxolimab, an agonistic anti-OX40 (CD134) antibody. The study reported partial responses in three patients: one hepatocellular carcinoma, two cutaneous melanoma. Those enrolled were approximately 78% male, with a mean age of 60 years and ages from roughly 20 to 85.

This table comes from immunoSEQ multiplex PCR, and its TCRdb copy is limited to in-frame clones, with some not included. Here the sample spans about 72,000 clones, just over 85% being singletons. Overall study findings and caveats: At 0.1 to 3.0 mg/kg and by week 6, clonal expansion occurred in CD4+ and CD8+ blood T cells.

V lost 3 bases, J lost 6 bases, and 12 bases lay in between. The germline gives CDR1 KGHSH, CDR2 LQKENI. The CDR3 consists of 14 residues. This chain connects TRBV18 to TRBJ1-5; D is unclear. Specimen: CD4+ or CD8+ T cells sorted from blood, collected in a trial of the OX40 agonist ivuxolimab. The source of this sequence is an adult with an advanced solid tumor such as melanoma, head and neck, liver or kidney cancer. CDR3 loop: CASSPRGESQPQHF. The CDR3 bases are TGTGCCAGCTCACCCCGCGGGGAGTCTCAGCCCCAGCATTTT.